This TCR beta chain was found in a study of T cell changes during pregnancy in multiple sclerosis (dated by TCRdb to the late 2010s). Background on the whole study: In women with multiple sclerosis, the researchers looked at how the T cell repertoire shifted as pregnancy progressed.

Library preparation employed the immunoSEQ multiplex PCR assay. TCRdb took this table from immuneACCESS and kept in-frame rearrangements with V and J called. Such tables lack part of the clones; where checked against another copy, unresolved V genes explain under half of the gap, and the rest is unexplained. This sample has tens of thousands of clones in its table, and 80% to 95% of those were observed once. The ten largest clones add up to 3% to 4% of the sample. About this clone itself: The antigen it binds to is not known. Base qualities are not provided; no much larger clone lies one nucleotide away.

The CDR3 covers 15 residues, taking in both the cysteine and the phenylalanine. Only the CDR3 portion is preserved as DNA: 45 bases, with reading frame beginning at the first base. According to the germline V gene, CDR1 reads MNHNS and CDR2 reads SASEGT. Trimming takes 3 bases from V and 1 base from J, and the germline ends sit 11 bases apart. The chain couples TRBV6-1 to TRBJ2-3; the D gene is possibly TRBD2, with 5 bases matching. The sample in question was CD8+ T cells from peripheral blood mononuclear cells, obtained after pregnancy. This TCR was sampled from a female donor with multiple sclerosis, enrolled in a pregnancy study. Here the CDR3 is given as CASSDERVGTDTQYF. The bases are TGTGCCAGCAGTGATGAGAGGGTCGGCACAGATACGCAGTATTTT.